The subject of this entry is one TCR beta chain. Its target antigen remains unknown. Nothing much larger sits one base from this clone, and base qualities are not available. To be included, a participant needed at least one PBMC sample from before ART initiation plus at least two post-ART samples. Treatment was received in the United States of America by all participants with HIV. Before DNA extraction, cryopreserved samples of about 1-11 million PBMC were thawed and then washed. At the time of the earliest PBMC sample for each participant with HIV, ages ranged from 23 to 54 years. Per participant, PBMC samples came from 1-4 timepoints prior to ART initiation and 2-8 timepoints following ART initiation, for a median of 7 samples. Serial HIV viral load, CD4+ T-cell count, ART history and demographic data were obtained for every participant. Genomic DNA was extracted from unsorted PBMC with a Qiagen kit on a QIAcube, processed in batches of 12 samples.

CDR1 and CDR2 are drawn from the germline V gene (reference sequence): LNHDA, SQIVND. At the junction V is shortened by 5 bases and J by 8 bases, with 16 bases in between. From cysteine to phenylalanine, the CDR3 is 14 amino acids long. The sequence is cut down to CDR3 DNA, 42 bases in frame from base 1. The sample is drawn from a study of long-term antiretroviral therapy in people with HIV (dated by TCRdb to between 2021 and 2024). Turning to the overall study: The earliest samples were collected approximately a decade before the 2015 WHO recommendation for immediate ART, a period when ART was typically delayed until CD4 counts fell. Whether ART initiation and durable HIV suppression were associated with changes in peripheral blood TRB repertoire composition and diversity was tested in a retrospective serial study. A total of approximately 200 cryopreserved PBMC samples came from around 30 adults with confirmed HIV infection and were collected serially over a mean of roughly six years (range 1-12). Eleven of the 30 participants with HIV were female. Test extractions of a monoclonal T-cell line alongside 30 or so polyclonal samples showed no cross-contamination during QIAcube processing. General study outcomes and caveats: Narrower CDR3 length ranges were observed in HIV repertoires than in controls, and an antigen-experienced repertoire with only a slight naive shift after ART was suggested by the network structure. The repertoire was dominated across all time points by expanded TRB clones identified before ART initiation, although this dominance was seen to fluctuate and to decrease in many PLHIV after ART. Because pre-ART samples had limited cell numbers, profiling was done on unsorted PBMC rather than on sorted CD4+ and CD8+ T cells. Owing to limited PBMC availability, only the TCR beta chain was sequenced, without alpha chain pairing. Starting ART was linked to a significant rise in TRB diversity, yet even after long-term ART the diversity remained significantly lower than in transplant donor controls. Samples dated from about 2003 to 2018, and the ART regimens used may be less effective than current ones. Inferences about post-ART repertoire changes are limited because no data were available on ART adherence, viral resistance or therapy changes.

The immunoSEQ hsTCRB v3.0 assay was used at survey level resolution to sequence the TRB variable region. The target sequencing depth for TRB was 40,000-50,000 T-cell genomes per sample. Pooled TRB libraries were sequenced on an Illumina MiSeq with a v3 150-cycle kit. Per the original workflow: Repertoire analysis was performed in R inside a reproducible Nextflow workflow that covered QC, data transformation and analysis. LymphoSeq2, an R package for exploring AIRR-Seq data, was used to implement custom analyses. Several samples that yielded fewer than 5000 total TRB sequences were excluded, so that 150 to 200 HIV repertoires were analyzed. Among the roughly 180 retained HIV repertoires, 55 to 60 were collected before ART initiation and around 130 after ART initiation. Repertoires were downsampled to 5000 TRB nucleotide sequences, with summary statistics averaged over 100 downsampling iterations. TRB sequences were retained for analysis only if CDR3 regions of at least seven amino acids were present. A Shannon entropy-derived clonality score and the Gini coefficient were used to measure diversity. In the repertoire networks, any two of the top 5000 CDR3 amino acid sequences were connected whenever the two sequences differed by an edit distance of one. Antigen specificity groups and MHC restriction were predicted for TRB CDR3 amino acid sequences with GLIPH2. Known CMV, EBV, HIV or tissue antigen associations were flagged by matching CDR3 amino acid sequences against VDJdb and McPAS-TCR. Pre-ART, post-ART and control groups were compared with Wilcoxon signed-rank tests and Holm-Bonferroni correction. The table was pulled from immuneACCESS by TCRdb, which kept in-frame rearrangements only. Such tables lose some clones; where checked, under half of the loss comes from unresolved V genes, and the rest has no known cause. The DNA gave D and trimming, while V, J and clone size come from that table. Here the sample has tens of thousands of clones; 76% occur a single time. Approximately 10% of the sample goes to the ten largest clones.

This receptor was taken from a woman in her thirties or forties with HIV. Sequenced here: unsorted PBMCs, sampled 1.1 years before starting antiretroviral therapy. The chain employs TRBV19 and TRBJ1-3, with an unclear D gene assignment. The CDR3 loop reads CASSFGGDWDTIYF. The DNA sequence follows: TGTGCCAGTAGTTTCGGCGGAGACTGGGACACCATATATTTT.